These 13 T cell receptor beta chains came from one sample sequenced in a study of CD8+ T cells in alopecia areata. The sample's treatment: oral pan-JAK inhibitor, 5-10 mg twice daily. Sequencing relied on a cDNA template that was reverse transcribed from extracted RNA. Assay: immunoSEQ multiplex PCR; the TCRdb copy retains only in-frame clones and omits some. The sample lists about 180,000 clones, approximately 49% occurring once. The material was CD8+ T cells sorted from blood, obtained around week 54, from a patient treated with tofacitinib. The origin of the receptors is a human donor with alopecia areata.

This rearrangement joins TRBV5-4 to TRBJ2-5; the D is unclear. The CDR3 runs to 13 residues. Per germline, CDR1 SGHNT and CDR2 YYREEE (reference sequence). Trimming shortened V by 4 bases and J by 4 bases, and 11 bases separated the two germline ends. The CDR3 DNA sequence: TGTGCCAGCAGCCCCGACCTCACAGAGACCCAGTACTTC. The encoded protein is CASSPDLTETQYF.

This clone was detected only a few times. The V call is TRBV27, the J call TRBJ2-2; perhaps TRBD2 as D (7 bases). V gave up 4 bases and J gave up 1 base, with 13 bases separating them. Per the germline V gene, CDR1 is MNHEY and CDR2 is SMNVEV (reference sequence). The CDR3 has 16 residues. The CDR3 loop reads CASSSYGGLNTGELFF. CDR3 nucleotides: TGTGCCAGCAGTTCCTACGGGGGGCTGAACACCGGGGAGCTGTTTTTT.

The V call is TRBV6-5, the J call TRBJ1-1; a possible D gene is TRBD1 (6 bases). CDR3 length: 12 residues. The germline V gene encodes CDR1 MNHEY and CDR2 SVGAGI. Trimming removed 5 bases from V and 6 bases from J, with 10 bases in between. The DNA for the CDR3 is TGTGCCAGCAGTGAAGGGGGGGCTGAAGCTTTCTTT. It specifies CASSEGGAEAFF.

This chain uses TRBV6-6 with TRBJ2-5; D remains unclear. This CDR3 has 11 amino acids. In germline, CDR1 is MNHNY, CDR2 SVGAGI (reference sequence). V was shortened by 6 bases and J by 5 bases, with 7 bases between the two germline ends. CDR3 bases: TGTGCCAGCAGCCAAAGGGAGACCCAGTACTTC. Translation gives CASSQRETQYF.

This clone has more than one count but fewer than ten. The CDR3 DNA sequence: TGTGCCAGCAGCGGACAGGGGGCATTCCAGCCCCAGCATTTT. Translation gives CASSGQGAFQPQHF. The chain combines TRBV7-9 with TRBJ1-5, with TRBD1 matching over 11 bases. CDR3 size: 14 residues. Germline CDR1 SEHNR, CDR2 FQNEAQ (reference sequence). V was pared by 5 bases and J by 7 bases, with 4 bases of the junction left unmatched. The whole variable domain, remainder taken from reference TRBV7-9 and TRBJ1-5, is DTGVSQNPRHKITKRGQNVTFRCDPISEHNRLYWYRQTLGQGPEFLTYFQNEAQLEKSRLLSDRFSAERPKGSFSTLEIQRTEQGDSAMYLCASSGQGAFQPQHFGDGTRLSIL.

This clone was observed a few times. This CDR3 reads CASRLTSSSYNSPLHF. The CDR3 region has the DNA TGTGCCAGCAGATTGACATCAAGCTCCTATAATTCACCCCTCCACTTT. The gene calls are TRBV27 and TRBJ1-6; D unresolved. The CDR3 extends over 16 amino acids. V was pared by 6 bases and J by 0 bases, with 12 bases between. Germline V gives CDR1 MNHEY, CDR2 SMNVEV (reference sequence).

The chain couples TRBV23-1 to TRBJ1-1; D not resolved. TRBV23-1 is assigned to the ORF class and has an uncertain function. This CDR3 has 14 amino acids. The V and J ends lost 7 bases and 1 base respectively, with 13 bases between them. Here the CDR3 reads CASNRRVPNTEAFF. The CDR3 nucleotides are TGCGCCAGCAACCGGAGGGTCCCGAACACTGAAGCTTTCTTT.

This chain links TRBV29-1 with TRBJ1-1, with D unclear. From germline, CDR1 is SQVTM and CDR2 ANQGSEA. The length of the CDR3 is 12 residues. V was pared by 3 bases and J by 0 bases, with 5 bases between. The CDR3 DNA follows: TGCAGCGTTGACCCCCTGAACACTGAAGCTTTCTTT. As protein: CSVDPLNTEAFF.

The chain carries TRBV7-3 and TRBJ1-5; maybe TRBD1 (6 bases). Trimming took 5 bases from V and 5 from J, leaving 13 bases between them. Germline V gene lookup returns CDR1 SGHTA and CDR2 FQGTGA. This CDR3 contains 14 residues. The CDR3, as DNA: TGTGCCAGCAGCCGGGGGCCTGGGGATCAGCCCCAGCATTTT. It translates to CASSRGPGDQPQHF.

There are a few counts of this clone. V and J are TRBV7-2 and TRBJ2-1, with a tentative D call TRBD2 (6 bases). Looked up from germline, CDR1 is SGHTA and CDR2 is FQGNSA. This CDR3 spans 16 amino acids. V lost 0 bases and J lost 2, with 11 bases in between. CDR3 coding DNA: TGTGCCAGCAGCTTAGCCTGGGGGACTGCCTACAATGAGCAGTTCTTC. It is translated as CASSLAWGTAYNEQFF.

This rearrangement joins TRBV29-1 to TRBJ2-3, with 10 bases fitting TRBD2. Looked up from germline, CDR1 is SQVTM and CDR2 is ANQGSEA. V trimming: 1 base; J trimming: 2 bases; junction bases outside the gene matches: 12. The CDR3 is 18 amino acids. The CDR3 spells CSVEGAASGGLHTDTQYF. CDR3 sequence (DNA): TGCAGCGTTGAAGGGGCTGCTAGCGGGGGCCTGCACACAGATACGCAGTATTTT.

This chain connects TRBV30 to TRBJ1-2, with D uncertain. The CDR3 runs to 12 residues. The V gene's germline CDR1 is GTSNPN and CDR2 SVGIG (reference sequence). V was pared by 4 bases and J by 8 bases, with 14 bases between. CDR3 sequence: CAWNGLAIGYTF. The CDR3 coding sequence is TGTGCCTGGAATGGCCTTGCCATCGGCTACACCTTC.

CDR3 sequence: CASSVVSGGPETQYF. CDR3 in DNA: TGTGCCAGCAGCGTAGTTAGCGGGGGGCCAGAGACCCAGTACTTC. This sequence joins TRBV9 and TRBJ2-5, with 10 bases identical to TRBD2. Germline assignment: CDR1 SGDLS and CDR2 YYNGEE. V gave up 0 bases and J gave up 4 bases; unmatched junction bases: 3. There are 15 residues in the CDR3.